This is a list of T cell receptor beta chains from one sample in a study of blood T cells in healthy people across ages. TCRdb re-analysed the 5' RACE reads in MiXCR, keeping a single row per CDR3 protein. The sample consists of about 1.5 million distinct CDR3 sequences, 42% of them appearing once. The sample comprised blood. These receptors were taken from a woman between 18 and 30 years old in good health. The CDR3 runs from the conserved cysteine through the conserved F or W. Each record gives: V gene, CDR3 protein.

V gene: TRBV12-3/TRBV12-4; CDR3 protein: CASSFWGESSYEQYF
V gene: TRBV7-2; CDR3 protein: CASSLYRDSGTQYF
V gene: TRBV29-1; CDR3 protein: CSVEKGKPYNEQFF
V gene: TRBV4-1; CDR3 protein: CASSRPIGGGAYNEQFF
V gene: TRBV2; CDR3 protein: CASSDWGYGKNIQYF
V gene: TRBV7-9; CDR3 protein: CASSLAVGNYGYTF
V gene: TRBV30; CDR3 protein: CAWTGSGNEQFF
V gene: TRBV2; CDR3 protein: CASSMQGLLGGANVLTF
V gene: TRBV2; CDR3 protein: CASTETLETQYF
V gene: TRBV25-1; CDR3 protein: CATSAPGRSREKLFF
V gene: TRBV12-3/TRBV12-4; CDR3 protein: CASTNLGNTEAFF
V gene: TRBV3-1; CDR3 protein: CASSPKQGALTSGYTF
V gene: TRBV28; CDR3 protein: CASTSGQPNTGELFF
V gene: TRBV2; CDR3 protein: CASSPLAGGVETQYF
V gene: TRBV4-1; CDR3 protein: CASSQGQISNQPQHF
V gene: TRBV5-5; CDR3 protein: CASSGPLTGYEQYF
V gene: TRBV5-8; CDR3 protein: CASSSASGGPDTQYF
V gene: TRBV3-1; CDR3 protein: CASSSFSGRYEQYF
V gene: TRBV2; CDR3 protein: CASRDRASGANVLTF
V gene: TRBV7-9; CDR3 protein: CASKGPREDGYTF
V gene: TRBV21-1; CDR3 protein: CASSKGRDKNTDTQYF
V gene: TRBV3-1; CDR3 protein: CASSRARSYNSPLHF
V gene: TRBV10-3; CDR3 protein: CAISGDYEQYF
V gene: TRBV2; CDR3 protein: CASSEALGTSGGFNEQYF
V gene: TRBV7-7; CDR3 protein: CASSLTGTSGQETQYF
V gene: TRBV20-1; CDR3 protein: CSARDGWNSYEQYF